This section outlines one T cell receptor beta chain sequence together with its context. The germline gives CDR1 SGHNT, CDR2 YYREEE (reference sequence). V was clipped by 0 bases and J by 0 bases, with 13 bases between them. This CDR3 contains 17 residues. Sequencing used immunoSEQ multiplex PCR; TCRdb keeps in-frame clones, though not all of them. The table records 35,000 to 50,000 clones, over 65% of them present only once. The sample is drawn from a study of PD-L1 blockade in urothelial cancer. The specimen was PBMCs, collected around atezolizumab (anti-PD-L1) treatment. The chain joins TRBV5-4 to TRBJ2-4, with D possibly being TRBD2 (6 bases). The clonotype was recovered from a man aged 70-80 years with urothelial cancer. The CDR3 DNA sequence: TGTGCCAGCAGCTTGGGGGTAGGGGAGGTAGCCAAAAACATTCAGTACTTC. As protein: CASSLGVGEVAKNIQYF. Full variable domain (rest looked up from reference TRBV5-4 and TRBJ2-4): ETGVTQSPTHLIKTRGQQVTLRCSSQSGHNTVSWYQQALGQGPQFIFQYYREEENGRGNFPPRFSGLQFPNYSSELNVNALELDDSALYLCASSLGVGEVAKNIQYFGAGTRLSVL.